Sequencing of this T cell receptor beta chain was carried out in a study of shared clonotypes between healthy human individuals. About the study: Per donor, CD8 memory used one plate, CD8 naive used two, CD4 memory used three and CD4 naive used three.

General study results and limits: Clonotypes not shared had lower generation probabilities than those common to all four donors. Investigators expected sequencing depth to affect clonotype sharing among donors. Clonotype sharing across a few donors was observed for roughly 5% of naive CD4 clonotypes.

This clone showed up just once. The target antigen is unknown. This CDR3 comprises 13 residues. Germline V gene sequence: CDR1 MNHNY, CDR2 SVGAGI (reference sequence). V lost 6 bases, J lost 4 bases, and 3 bases stayed unmatched. CD45RO-negative cells were positively selected for CCR7, leaving out terminally differentiated effector memory CD45RA+ cells. Sequenced by immunoSEQ multiplex PCR; TCRdb stores in-frame clones only, minus some. The data contain millions of clones, 85% to 95% of them singletons. The receptor was isolated from a man aged 18 to 30 in good health. The sample was naive CD8+ T cells sorted from blood. The J gene is TRBJ1-2, the V gene TRBV6-6; 9 positions match TRBD1. The CDR3: CASRLTGGYGYTF. The CDR3 DNA is TGTGCCAGCAGACTGACAGGGGGCTATGGCTACACCTTC.